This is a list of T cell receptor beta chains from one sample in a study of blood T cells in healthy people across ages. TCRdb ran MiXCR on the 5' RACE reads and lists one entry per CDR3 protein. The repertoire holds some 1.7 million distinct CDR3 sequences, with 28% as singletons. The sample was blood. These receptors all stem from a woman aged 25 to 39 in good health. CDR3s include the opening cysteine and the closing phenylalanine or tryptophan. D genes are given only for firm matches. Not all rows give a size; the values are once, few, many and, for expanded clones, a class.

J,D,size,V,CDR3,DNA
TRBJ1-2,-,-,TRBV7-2,CASSFPGILYGYTF,TGTGCCAGCAGCTTCCCTGGTATACTTTATGGCTACACCTTC
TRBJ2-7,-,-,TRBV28,CASTQLGGVGYEQYF,TGTGCCAGCACCCAGCTAGGAGGGGTCGGCTACGAGCAGTACTTC
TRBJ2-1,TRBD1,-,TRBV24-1,CATSDSRQGIGEQFF,TGTGCCACCAGTGATTCCCGACAGGGGATAGGTGAGCAGTTCTTC
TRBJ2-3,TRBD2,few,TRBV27,CASASRLAGGADTQYF,TGTGCCAGCGCATCACGACTAGCGGGGGGTGCAGATACGCAGTATTTT
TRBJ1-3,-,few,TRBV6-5,CASKKGVAGNTIYF,TGTGCCAGCAAAAAAGGGGTTGCAGGAAACACCATATATTTT
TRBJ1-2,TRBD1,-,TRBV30,CALQTGGGGYTF,TGTGCCTTACAAACAGGGGGAGGAGGCTACACCTTC
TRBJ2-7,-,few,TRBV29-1,CSAGHKDDEQYF,TGCAGCGCCGGACACAAAGACGACGAGCAGTACTTC
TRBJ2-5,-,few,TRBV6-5,CASSYNAGIQETQYF,TGTGCCAGCAGTTATAATGCGGGTATCCAAGAGACCCAGTACTTC
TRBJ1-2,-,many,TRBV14,CASSQDRNYGYTF,TGCGCCAGCAGCCAAGACAGGAACTATGGCTACACCTTC
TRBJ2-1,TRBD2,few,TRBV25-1,CASRTSSLEQFF,TGTGCCAGCAGGACTAGCTCTCTGGAGCAGTTCTTC
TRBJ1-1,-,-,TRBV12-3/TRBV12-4,CASNSRAQGNTEAFF,TGTGCCAGCAATTCCAGGGCCCAGGGGAACACTGAAGCTTTCTTT
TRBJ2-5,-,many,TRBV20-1,CSASVAGMIETQYF,TGCAGTGCTTCCGTCGCGGGGATGATAGAGACCCAGTACTTC
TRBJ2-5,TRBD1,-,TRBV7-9,CASSALPGQGETQYF,TGTGCCAGCAGCGCCCTACCGGGACAGGGAGAGACCCAGTACTTC
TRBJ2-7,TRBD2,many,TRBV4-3,CASSQGLAGGLSYEQYF,TGCGCCAGCAGCCAGGGACTAGCGGGAGGTCTCTCCTACGAGCAGTACTTC
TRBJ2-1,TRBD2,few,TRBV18,CASSPRTSGDSYNEQFF,TGTGCCAGCTCACCACGGACTAGCGGGGACTCCTACAATGAACAGTTCTTC
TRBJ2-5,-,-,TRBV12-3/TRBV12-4,CASRRRDPETQYF,TGTGCCAGCAGACGACGGGACCCGGAGACCCAGTACTTC
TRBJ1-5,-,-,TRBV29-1,CSVVFSSNQPQHF,TGCAGCGTTGTGTTCTCTAGCAATCAGCCCCAGCATTTT
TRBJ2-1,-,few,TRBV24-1,CATSDALDTGGEQFF,TGTGCCACCAGTGATGCTCTTGATACCGGGGGTGAGCAGTTCTTC
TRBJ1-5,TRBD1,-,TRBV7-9,CASRPDREEPQHF,TGTGCCAGCAGACCCGACAGGGAGGAGCCCCAGCATTTT
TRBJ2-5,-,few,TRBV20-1,CSARGRGARLETQYF,TGCAGTGCTAGAGGTCGGGGGGCCCGGCTAGAGACCCAGTACTTC
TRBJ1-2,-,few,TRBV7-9,CASSLDGVGGYTF,TGTGCCAGCAGCTTGGACGGGGTCGGTGGCTACACCTTC
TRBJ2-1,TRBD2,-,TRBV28,CASSALLAGAYVEQFF,TGTGCCAGCAGTGCTCTCCTAGCGGGGGCCTATGTTGAGCAGTTCTTC
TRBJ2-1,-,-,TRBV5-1,CASSLASSPYNEQFF,TGCGCCAGCAGCTTGGCGTCTAGCCCCTACAATGAGCAGTTCTTC
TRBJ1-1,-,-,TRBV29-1,CSCCVDRGTEAFF,TGCAGCTGCTGTGTGGATAGGGGCACTGAAGCTTTCTTT
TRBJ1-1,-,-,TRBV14,CVSSQVDGARVAFF,TGTGTCAGCAGCCAAGTGGATGGGGCGAGGGTCGCTTTCTTT
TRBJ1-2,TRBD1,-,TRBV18,CASPPRTGDLYGYTF,TGTGCCAGCCCACCCCGGACAGGGGACCTCTATGGCTACACCTTC
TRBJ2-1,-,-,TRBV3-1,CVSSQDIPVSSYNEQFF,TGTGTCAGCAGCCAAGATATCCCGGTCAGCTCCTACAATGAGCAGTTCTTC
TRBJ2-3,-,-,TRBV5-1,CAGSWQTRGTDTQYF,TGCGCCGGCAGCTGGCAGACTAGAGGAACAGATACGCAGTATTTT
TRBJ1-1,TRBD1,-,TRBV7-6,CASSLQGRLNTEAFF,TGTGCCAGCAGCCTACAGGGGCGGTTGAACACTGAAGCTTTCTTT
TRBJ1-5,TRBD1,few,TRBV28,CASSLYRTGGGNQPQHF,TGTGCCAGCAGTTTATATAGGACAGGTGGTGGCAATCAGCCCCAGCATTTT
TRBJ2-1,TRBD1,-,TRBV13,CASASTGRAYNEQFF,TGTGCCAGCGCATCGACAGGGAGAGCCTACAATGAGCAGTTCTTC
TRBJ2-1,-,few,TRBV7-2,CASSRNPLLRNEQFF,TGTGCCAGCAGCCGAAACCCCCTTTTAAGGAATGAGCAGTTCTTC
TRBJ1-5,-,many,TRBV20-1,CSAKIGGQPQHF,TGCAGTGCAAAGATAGGGGGGCAGCCCCAGCATTTT
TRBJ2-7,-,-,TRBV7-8,CASSLRTGNSYEQYF,TGTGCCAGCAGCCTACGGACTGGGAACTCCTACGAGCAGTACTTC
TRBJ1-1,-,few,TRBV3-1,CASSPLTQGALNTEAFF,TGTGCCAGCAGCCCACTAACACAGGGAGCCTTGAACACTGAAGCTTTCTTT
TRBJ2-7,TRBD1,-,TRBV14,CASSPNSRDRVATYEQYF,TGTGCCAGCAGCCCTAATTCCCGGGACAGGGTGGCGACATACGAGCAGTACTTC
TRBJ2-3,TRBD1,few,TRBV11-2,CASSGGTGAVTDTQYF,TGTGCCAGCAGCGGGGGGACAGGGGCGGTCACAGATACGCAGTATTTT
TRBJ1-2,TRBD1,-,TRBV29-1,CSEGASGGYTF,TGCAGCGAGGGGGCTAGTGGGGGCTACACCTTC
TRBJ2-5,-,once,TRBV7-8,CASSLPSLYNEQYF,TGTGCCAGCAGCCTCCCTTCCCTCTACAATGAGCAGTACTTC
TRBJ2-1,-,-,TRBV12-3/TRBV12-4,CASSRTGMNEQFF,TGTGCCAGCAGTCGAACAGGGATGAATGAGCAGTTCTTC
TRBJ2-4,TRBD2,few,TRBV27,CASSAASGRSKNIQYF,TGTGCCAGCAGTGCGGCTAGCGGGAGAAGCAAAAACATTCAGTACTTC
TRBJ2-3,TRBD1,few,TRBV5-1,CASSLGQGKGNTQYF,TGCGCCAGCAGCTTGGGACAGGGAAAAGGAAATACGCAGTATTTT
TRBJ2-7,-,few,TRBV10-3,CAISAQTYEQYF,TGTGCCATCAGTGCTCAAACCTACGAGCAGTACTTC
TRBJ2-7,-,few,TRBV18,CASSMDFYEQYF,TGTGCCAGTTCAATGGACTTCTACGAGCAGTACTTC
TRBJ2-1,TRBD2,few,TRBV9,CASSVYGQTSGRAIDNEQFF,TGTGCCAGCAGCGTTTACGGTCAGACTAGCGGGAGGGCCATCGACAATGAGCAGTTCTTC